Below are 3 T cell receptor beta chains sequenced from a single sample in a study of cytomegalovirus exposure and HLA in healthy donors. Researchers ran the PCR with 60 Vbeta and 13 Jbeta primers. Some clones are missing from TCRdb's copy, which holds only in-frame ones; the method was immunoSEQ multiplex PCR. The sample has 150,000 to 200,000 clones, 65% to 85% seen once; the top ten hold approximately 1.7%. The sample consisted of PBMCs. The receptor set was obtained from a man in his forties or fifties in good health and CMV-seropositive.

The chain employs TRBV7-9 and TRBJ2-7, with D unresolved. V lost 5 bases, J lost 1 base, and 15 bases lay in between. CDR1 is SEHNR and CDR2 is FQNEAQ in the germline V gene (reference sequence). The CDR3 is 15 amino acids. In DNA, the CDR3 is TGTGCCAGCAGCACCTGGCCAACGCTTTCCTACGAGCAGTACTTC. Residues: CASSTWPTLSYEQYF.

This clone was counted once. The CDR3 sequence is CASSYAVDSGANVLTF. The CDR3 DNA reads as TGTGCCAGCAGTTATGCGGTCGACTCTGGGGCCAACGTCCTGACTTTC. The rearrangement joins TRBV7-9 to TRBJ2-6; D call uncertain. The germline V and J ends were trimmed by 6 bases and 0 bases, with 12 bases remaining between them. The CDR3 loop spans 16 amino acids. CDR1 is SEHNR, CDR2 FQNEAQ, per germline (reference sequence).

This chain's CDR3 is CASRIDRDPSYEQYF. In DNA form, the CDR3 reads TGTGCCAGCAGGATCGACAGGGACCCGTCCTACGAGCAGTACTTC. The genes are TRBV7-2 and TRBJ2-7; 7 bases match TRBD1. CDR3 length: 15 amino acids. The V and J ends lost 6 bases and 1 base, in that order; junction bases with no gene match: 9. Germline V gives CDR1 SGHTA, CDR2 FQGNSA.